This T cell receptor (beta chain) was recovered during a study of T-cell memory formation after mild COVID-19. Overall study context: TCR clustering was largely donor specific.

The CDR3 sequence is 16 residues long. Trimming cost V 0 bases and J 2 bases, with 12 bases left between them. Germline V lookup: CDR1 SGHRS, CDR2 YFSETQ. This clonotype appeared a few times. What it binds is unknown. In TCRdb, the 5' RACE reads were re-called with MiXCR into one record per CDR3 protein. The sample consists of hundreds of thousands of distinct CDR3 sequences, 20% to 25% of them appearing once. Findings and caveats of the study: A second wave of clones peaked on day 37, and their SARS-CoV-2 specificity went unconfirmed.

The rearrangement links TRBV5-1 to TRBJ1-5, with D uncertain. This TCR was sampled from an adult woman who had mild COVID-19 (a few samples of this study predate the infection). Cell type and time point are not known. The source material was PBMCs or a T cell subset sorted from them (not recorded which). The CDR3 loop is CASSLGWTEGNQPQHF. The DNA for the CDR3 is TGCGCCAGCAGCTTGGGTTGGACCGAGGGCAATCAGCCCCAGCATTTT.